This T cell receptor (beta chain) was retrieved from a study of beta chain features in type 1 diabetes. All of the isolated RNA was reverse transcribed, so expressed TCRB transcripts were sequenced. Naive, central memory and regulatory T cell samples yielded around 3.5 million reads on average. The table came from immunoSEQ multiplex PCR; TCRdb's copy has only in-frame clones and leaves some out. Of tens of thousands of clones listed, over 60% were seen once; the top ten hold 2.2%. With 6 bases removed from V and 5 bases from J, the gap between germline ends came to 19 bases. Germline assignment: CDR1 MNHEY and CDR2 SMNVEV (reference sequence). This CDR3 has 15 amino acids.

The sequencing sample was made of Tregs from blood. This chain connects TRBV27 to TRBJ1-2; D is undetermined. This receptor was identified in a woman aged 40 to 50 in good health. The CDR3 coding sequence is TGTGCCAGCAGCCCCAATCTGCGGGTATCGTATGGCTACACCTTC. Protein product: CASSPNLRVSYGYTF.